A single sample is the source of the 20 T cell receptor beta chains below, sequenced in a study of blood T cell repertoires in COVID-19. Clones were sequenced by immunoSEQ multiplex PCR, and TCRdb holds only the in-frame ones, with some missing. Of 300,000 to 350,000 clones listed, 90% are singletons. What was sequenced was peripheral blood. These receptors all stem from a woman younger than 45 with COVID-19, enrolled during active disease.

V is TRBV30 and J is TRBJ2-5, with D possibly being TRBD1 (6 bases). This CDR3 region has 13 residues. Per germline, CDR1 GTSNPN and CDR2 SVGIG (reference sequence). The V end lost 2 bases, the J end lost 5 bases, and 12 bases lay between the germline ends. For the CDR3, the DNA is TGTGCCTGGAGTACACACAGGGCGGAGACCCAGTACTTC. This gives the protein CAWSTHRAETQYF.

With regard to this clone: In the same sample, other DNA sequences code for this CDR3. J is TRBJ1-1 and V is TRBV7-9, with a tentative D call TRBD1 (5 bases). V gave up 4 bases and J gave up 0 bases, with 6 bases separating them. The CDR3 consists of 13 residues. Germline CDR1 is SEHNR and CDR2 is FQNEAQ (reference sequence). The CDR3 spells CASSSTVNTEAFF. CDR3 in DNA: TGTGCCAGCAGCTCGACAGTGAACACTGAAGCTTTCTTT.

The J gene is TRBJ2-7, the V gene TRBV7-3; TRBD1 matches at 7 bases. The trim removed 5 bases at V and 1 base at J, leaving 5 bases unmatched. CDR3 length equals 14 residues. Looked up from germline, CDR1 is SGHTA and CDR2 is FQGTGA. This chain's CDR3 is CASSLGGRSYEQYF. The CDR3 region has the DNA TGTGCCAGCAGCCTAGGGGGCAGATCCTACGAGCAGTACTTC.

J is TRBJ2-7 and V is TRBV5-1; 10 bases are shared with TRBD1. Germline lookup yields CDR1 SGHRS and CDR2 YFSETQ. This CDR3 comprises 14 residues. V lost 3 bases to trimming and J lost 3 bases; unmatched junction nucleotides: 3. The CDR3 is CASSYGQGDYEQYF. The DNA of the CDR3 is TGCGCCAGCAGCTACGGACAGGGGGACTACGAGCAGTACTTC.

V is TRBV19 and J is TRBJ2-1; 10 bases align to TRBD2. CDR1 LNHDA and CDR2 SQIVND come from the germline V gene (reference sequence). The CDR3 is 15 residues long. V lost 4 bases, J lost 10 bases, and 10 bases stayed unmatched. The CDR3 bases are TGTGCCAGTAGTACGTCTAGCGGGAGAAGTCGGGAGCAGTTCTTC. Its protein is CASSTSSGRSREQFF.

This clone was picked up one time. The chain joins TRBV5-1 to TRBJ1-1; tentative D call: TRBD1 (5 bases). Germline V lookup: CDR1 SGHRS, CDR2 YFSETQ. CDR3 length: 13 amino acids. The ends were cut back, 3 bases at V and 4 bases at J, with 10 bases in the middle. CDR3 bases: TGCGCCAGCAGCTCCGCAGGGTTCACTGAAGCTTTCTTT. Translated: CASSSAGFTEAFF.

The chain employs TRBV28 and TRBJ2-1; 7 nucleotides agree with TRBD2. CDR3 length: 15 residues. Trimming took 6 bases from V and 0 from J; bases not matched to a gene: 5. CDR1 is MDHEN, CDR2 SYDVKM, per germline. In DNA, the CDR3 is TGTGCCAGCAGCTTAGCGGGTAGCTCCTACAATGAGCAGTTCTTC. Translated, it gives CASSLAGSSYNEQFF. The variable domain in full, completed from reference TRBV28 and TRBJ2-1, reads DVKVTQSSRYLVKRTGEKVFLECVQDMDHENMFWYRQDPGLGLRLIYFSYDVKMKEKGDIPEGYSVSREKKERFSLILESASTNQTSMYLCASSLAGSSYNEQFFGPGTRLTVL.

The V and J genes are TRBV27 and TRBJ1-6, with 7 bases aligning to TRBD1. The germline gives CDR1 MNHEY, CDR2 SMNVEV (reference sequence). There are 15 residues in the CDR3. Trimming at V came to 6 bases and at J to 10 bases, leaving 12 bases not matched to a gene. The CDR3 loop reads CASSPRQGGGSPLHF. The DNA for the CDR3 is TGTGCCAGCAGCCCTCGACAGGGAGGAGGCTCACCCCTCCACTTT.

The chain recombines TRBV7-9 with TRBJ1-3; D gene uncertain. V was pared by 1 base and J by 4 bases, with 8 bases between. The V gene's germline CDR1 is SEHNR and CDR2 FQNEAQ (reference sequence). The CDR3 is 14 amino acids. This chain's CDR3 is CASSLVGRGNTIYF. In DNA form, the CDR3 reads TGTGCCAGCAGCTTAGTTGGGAGGGGAAACACCATATATTTT.

This sequence joins TRBV21-1 and TRBJ2-3; the table's D call, TRBD1, has no DNA check behind it. TRBV21-1 counts as a pseudogene. The CDR3 sequence is 20 residues long. CDR3 nucleotide sequence: TGTGCCAGCAACAAAGCGGGGACAGGGGGCATCCCCCTTCGCGCAGATACGCAGTATTTT. Translation gives CASNKAGTGGIPLRADTQYF.

This clone was seen more than once but under ten times. The chain's CDR3 is CASRDRDMNNEQFF. CDR3 DNA: TGTGCCAGCAGAGACAGGGATATGAACAATGAGCAGTTCTTC. V is TRBV2 and J is TRBJ2-1, with 7 bases identical to TRBD1. The V segment lost 6 bases and the J segment 5 bases; nucleotides outside the gene matches: 7. This CDR3 is 14 amino acids long. Per the germline V gene, CDR1 is SNHLY and CDR2 is FYNNEI. Full variable domain (remainder filled in from reference TRBV2 and TRBJ2-1): EPEVTQTPSHQVTQMGQEVILRCVPISNHLYFYWYRQILGQKVEFLVSFYNNEISEKSEIFDDQFSVERPDGSNFTLKIRSTKLEDSAMYFCASRDRDMNNEQFFGPGTRLTVL.

This clone was picked up a small number of times. The chain's CDR3 is CASSLVGTGGVETQYF. DNA for the CDR3: TGTGCCAGCAGCTTGGTGGGTACAGGGGGAGTAGAGACCCAGTACTTC. The chain joins TRBV5-5 to TRBJ2-5; 8 bases fit TRBD1. The CDR3 sequence is 16 residues long. Per germline, CDR1 SGHKS and CDR2 YYEKEE (reference sequence). After removal of 0 bases from V and 4 bases from J, the junction contained 8 bases not matched to a gene.

This clone turned up a few times. The chain links TRBV7-2 to TRBJ2-7, with TRBD2 as a possible D gene (6 bases). Germline V gene lookup returns CDR1 SGHTA and CDR2 FQGNSA. The CDR3 sequence is 14 residues long. The V end was cut by 5 bases, the J end by 3 bases, with 14 bases between. CDR3: CASSPGLYYYEQYF. The CDR3 DNA reads as TGTGCCAGCAGCCCTGGACTATACTACTACGAGCAGTACTTC.

The chain links TRBV5-4 to TRBJ1-2; D gene ambiguous. The V gene's germline CDR1 is SGHNT and CDR2 YYREEE (reference sequence). The CDR3 has 14 residues. Trimming left V 3 bases short and J 9 bases short, with 18 bases between. The CDR3 is CASSSPGGPSRYTF. For the CDR3, the DNA is TGTGCCAGCAGCTCACCCGGTGGGCCGTCCCGCTACACCTTC.

CDR3 DNA sequence: TGCGCCAGCAGCCGGACATCTCAAGAAGGAAACACCATATATTTT. This codes for CASSRTSQEGNTIYF. The V gene is TRBV5-1, the J gene TRBJ1-3, with a tentative D call TRBD1 (5 bases). V lost 4 bases and J lost 4, with 15 bases in between. The CDR3 consists of 15 residues. Germline lookup yields CDR1 SGHRS and CDR2 YFSETQ.

This clone was counted once. The chain combines TRBV7-9 with TRBJ1-1; 9 nucleotides match TRBD1. With V trimmed by 1 base and J by 4 bases, 4 bases remained unmatched. This CDR3 is built from 15 residues. From germline, CDR1 is SEHNR and CDR2 FQNEAQ (reference sequence). CDR3: CASSLEDRGFTEAFF. For the CDR3, the DNA is TGTGCCAGCAGCTTAGAGGACAGGGGCTTCACTGAAGCTTTCTTT.

The V call is TRBV11-3, the J call TRBJ2-1, with D possibly being TRBD2 (6 bases). Trimming took 1 base from V and 13 from J, leaving 20 bases between them. The length of the CDR3 is 15 residues. Per germline, CDR1 SGHNT and CDR2 YENEEA. The CDR3: CASSLVDSGPQNQFF. For the CDR3, the DNA is TGTGCCAGCAGCTTAGTCGATAGCGGCCCACAAAATCAGTTCTTC.

The chain couples TRBV15 to TRBJ2-3; 8 bases are a match to TRBD1. Trimming cost V 0 bases and J 4 bases; bases outside gene matches: 9. Germline V gene data show CDR1 as LNHNV and CDR2 as YYDKDF (reference sequence). The CDR3 runs to 17 residues. The CDR3, as DNA: TGTGCCACCAGCAGAGATCGGTGGGCAGGGGGCTCAGATACGCAGTATTTT. This sequence encodes CATSRDRWAGGSDTQYF.

The chain has TRBV29-1 and TRBJ2-3, with 8 bases that match TRBD1. Germline CDR1 and CDR2: SQVTM and ANQGSEA. The CDR3 covers 13 residues. The J segment lost 2 bases and the V segment lost 7 bases, leaving 5 bases of the junction unmatched. The CDR3 is CSERDRTTDTQYF. CDR3 nucleotide sequence: TGCAGCGAACGGGACAGGACCACAGATACGCAGTATTTT.

The V gene is TRBV2, the J gene TRBJ2-7; D is possibly TRBD2 (5 bases). Germline values: CDR1 SNHLY, CDR2 FYNNEI. The V and J ends lost 4 bases and 3 bases respectively, with 13 bases between them. The CDR3 consists of 14 residues. The CDR3 is CASSGRGKYYEQYF. The CDR3 bases are TGTGCCAGCAGTGGTAGAGGGAAGTACTACGAGCAGTACTTC.